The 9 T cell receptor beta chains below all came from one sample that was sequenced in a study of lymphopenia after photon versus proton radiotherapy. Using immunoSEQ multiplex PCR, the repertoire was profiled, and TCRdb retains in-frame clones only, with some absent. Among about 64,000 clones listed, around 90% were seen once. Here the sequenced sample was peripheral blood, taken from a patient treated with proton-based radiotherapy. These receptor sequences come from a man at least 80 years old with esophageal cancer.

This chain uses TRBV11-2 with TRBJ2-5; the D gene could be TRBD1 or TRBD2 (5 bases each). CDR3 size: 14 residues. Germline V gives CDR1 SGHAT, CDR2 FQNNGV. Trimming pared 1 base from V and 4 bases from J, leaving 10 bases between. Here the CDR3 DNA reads TGTGCCAGCAGCTTAGTGGGGACGTTAGAGACCCAGTACTTC. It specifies CASSLVGTLETQYF.

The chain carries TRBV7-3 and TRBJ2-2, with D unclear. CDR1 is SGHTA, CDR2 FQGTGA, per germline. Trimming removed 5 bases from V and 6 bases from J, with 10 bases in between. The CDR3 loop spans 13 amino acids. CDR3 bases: TGTGCCAGCAGCATTACAGAGGCCGGGGAGCTGTTTTTT. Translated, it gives CASSITEAGELFF.

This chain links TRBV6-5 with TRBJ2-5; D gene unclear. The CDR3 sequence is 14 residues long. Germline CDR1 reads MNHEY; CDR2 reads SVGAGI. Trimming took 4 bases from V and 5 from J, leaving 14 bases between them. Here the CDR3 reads CASSFTVLGETQYF. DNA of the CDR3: TGTGCCAGCAGTTTTACCGTGCTCGGGGAGACCCAGTACTTC.

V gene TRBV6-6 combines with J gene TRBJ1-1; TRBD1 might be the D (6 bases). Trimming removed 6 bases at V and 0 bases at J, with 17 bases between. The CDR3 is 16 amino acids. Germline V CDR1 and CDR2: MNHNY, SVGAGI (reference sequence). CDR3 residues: CASSGWDKIMNTEAFF. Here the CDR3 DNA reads TGTGCCAGCAGCGGTTGGGACAAAATCATGAACACTGAAGCTTTCTTT.

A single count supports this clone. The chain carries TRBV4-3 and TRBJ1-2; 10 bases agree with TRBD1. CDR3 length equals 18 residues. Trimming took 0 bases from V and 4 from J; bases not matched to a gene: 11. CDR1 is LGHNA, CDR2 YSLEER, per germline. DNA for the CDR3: TGCGCCAGCAGCCAAGATGTGTTCGGGGACAGGGGTAGCTATGGCTACACCTTC. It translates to CASSQDVFGDRGSYGYTF.

CDR3 amino acids: CATELAGAREQYF. The CDR3 DNA is TGTGCCACCGAACTAGCGGGAGCGAGAGAGCAGTACTTC. The rearrangement links TRBV7-9 to TRBJ2-7, with 11 bases identical to TRBD2. V shed 10 bases, J shed 7 bases, and the junction held 9 bases outside the gene matches. CDR1 is SEHNR and CDR2 is FQNEAQ in the germline V gene (reference sequence). This CDR3 contains 13 residues.

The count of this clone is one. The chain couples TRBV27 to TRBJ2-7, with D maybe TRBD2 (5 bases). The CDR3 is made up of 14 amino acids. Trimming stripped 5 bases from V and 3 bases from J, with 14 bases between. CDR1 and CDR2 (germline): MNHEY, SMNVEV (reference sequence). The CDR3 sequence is CASSTGRLGYEQYF. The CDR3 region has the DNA TGTGCCAGCAGTACGGGGAGATTGGGCTACGAGCAGTACTTC.

CDR3 sequence (DNA): TGTGCCAGCAGCCCCAAAGGGCAGGGAGAGAACTCTGGGGCCAACGTCCTGACTTTC. Its translation: CASSPKGQGENSGANVLTF. The rearrangement links TRBV5-6 to TRBJ2-6; D is possibly TRBD1 or TRBD2 (5 bases each). This CDR3 contains 19 residues. Trimming took 4 bases from V and 0 from J, leaving 20 bases between them. CDR1 and CDR2 from the germline V gene are SGHDT and YYEEEE.

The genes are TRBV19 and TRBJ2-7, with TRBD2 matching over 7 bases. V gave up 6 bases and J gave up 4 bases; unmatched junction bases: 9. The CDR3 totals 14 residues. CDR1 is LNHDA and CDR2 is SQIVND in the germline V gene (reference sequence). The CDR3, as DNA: TGTGCCAGTAGCCTCGGGGAGGGTAGGTACGAGCAGTACTTC. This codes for CASSLGEGRYEQYF.